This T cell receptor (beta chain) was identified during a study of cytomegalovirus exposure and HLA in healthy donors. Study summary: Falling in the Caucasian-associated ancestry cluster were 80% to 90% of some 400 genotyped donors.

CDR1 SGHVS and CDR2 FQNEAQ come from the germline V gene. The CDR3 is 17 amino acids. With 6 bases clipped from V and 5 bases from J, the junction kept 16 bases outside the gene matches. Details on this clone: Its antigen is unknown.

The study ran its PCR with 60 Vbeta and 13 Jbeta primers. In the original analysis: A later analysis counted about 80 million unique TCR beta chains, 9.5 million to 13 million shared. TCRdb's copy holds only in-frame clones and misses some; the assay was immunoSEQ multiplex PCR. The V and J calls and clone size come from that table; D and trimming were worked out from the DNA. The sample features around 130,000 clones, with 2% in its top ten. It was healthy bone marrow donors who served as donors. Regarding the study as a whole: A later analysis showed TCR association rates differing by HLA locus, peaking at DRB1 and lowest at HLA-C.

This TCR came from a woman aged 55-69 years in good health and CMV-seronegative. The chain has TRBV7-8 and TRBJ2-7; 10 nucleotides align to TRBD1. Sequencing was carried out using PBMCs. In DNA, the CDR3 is TGTGCCAGCAGACCTCAGGGAACCGGGACAGGGGTCAACGAGCAGTACTTC. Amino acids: CASRPQGTGTGVNEQYF.